The 2 T cell receptor beta chains below come from one sample, sequenced in a study of PD-L1 blockade in urothelial cancer. Clones were sequenced by immunoSEQ multiplex PCR, and TCRdb holds only the in-frame ones, with some missing. The sample has approximately 80,000 clones, 82% seen once; the top ten hold over 7.5%. The input for sequencing was PBMCs, taken around atezolizumab (anti-PD-L1) treatment. These receptors were obtained from a man between 65 and 85 years old with urothelial cancer.

This chain links TRBV6-6 with TRBJ1-5; D gene unclear. Trimming took off 6 bases at V and 3 bases at J, with 15 bases between the two ends. Germline CDR1 is MNHNY and CDR2 is SVGAGI (reference sequence). CDR3 size: 15 residues. The CDR3 DNA is TGTGCCAGCAGGCGGGCCAGTGACGACAATCAGCCCCAGCATTTT. Translation: CASRRASDDNQPQHF.

The chain carries TRBV7-2 and TRBJ2-1; 15 bases are shared with TRBD2. The CDR3 consists of 15 residues. V shed 5 bases, J shed 7 bases, and the junction held 3 bases outside the gene matches. Germline CDR1 and CDR2: SGHTA and FQGNSA. The CDR3 loop is CASSTGLAGGNEQFF. CDR3 sequence (DNA): TGTGCCAGCAGCACGGGACTAGCGGGGGGTAATGAGCAGTTCTTC.